The 29 T cell receptor beta chains given below trace back to one sample, sequenced in a study of T-cell memory formation after mild COVID-19 listed by TCRdb under 2021. Library prep was done by 5' RACE. TCRdb names Illumina NovaSeq 6000 as the instrument used. TCRdb trimmed the raw reads at Q25, called clones with MiXCR and kept productive beta chains. Rows with a matching CDR3 protein are joined into one entry that keeps the most common DNA and genes. For this sample the table gives about 540,000 distinct CDR3 sequences, of which around 20% were detected only once. In total, the top ten clones hold approximately 12% of the sample. Material for sequencing was PBMCs or a T cell subset sorted from them (not recorded which). The receptors come from an adult woman who had mild COVID-19 (a few samples of this study predate the infection). The sample titles of this study are shuffled in the database, so cell type and time point are left out; the donor was told from shared clones.

The V and J genes are TRBV5-1 and TRBJ2-1, with 8 bases fitting TRBD1. The CDR3 spans 14 residues. Losses at the gene ends were 6 bases for V and 6 bases for J; bases not matched to a gene: 8. CDR1 and CDR2 from the germline V gene are SGHRS and YFSETQ. In DNA form, the CDR3 reads TGCGCCAGCACTCGGCAGGGGGCTTTCAATGAGCAGTTCTTC. Amino acids: CASTRQGAFNEQFF. Full variable domain (rest looked up from reference TRBV5-1 and TRBJ2-1): KAGVTQTPRYLIKTRGQQVTLSCSPISGHRSVSWYQQTPGQGLQFLFEYFSETQRNKGNFPGRFSGRQFSNSRSEMNVSTLELGDSALYLCASTRQGAFNEQFFGPGTRLTVL.

This clonotype was counted between two and nine times. The gene calls are TRBV5-6 and TRBJ2-7; D might be TRBD1 (5 bases). CDR1 and CDR2 (germline): SGHDT, YYEEEE. Trimming removed 6 bases at V and 4 bases at J, with 17 bases between. CDR3 length: 14 amino acids. In DNA, the CDR3 is TGTGCCAGCACCGACGGATGGCAGGGATACGAGCAGTACTTC. Encoded protein: CASTDGWQGYEQYF. The variable domain in full, completed from reference TRBV5-6 and TRBJ2-7, reads DAGVTQSPTHLIKTRGQQVTLRCSPKSGHDTVSWYQQALGQGPQFIFQYYEEEERQRGNFPDRFSGHQFPNYSSELNVNALLLGDSALYLCASTDGWQGYEQYFGPGTRLTVT.

This clonotype was seen a handful of times. The rearrangement joins TRBV18 to TRBJ2-3; no clear D. The CDR3 covers 14 residues. Trimming took off 2 bases at V and 4 bases at J, with 10 bases between the two ends. Germline assignment: CDR1 KGHSH and CDR2 LQKENI. CDR3 in DNA: TGTGCCAGCTCACCAGGAGCTGAGCCAGATACGCAGTATTTT. Residues: CASSPGAEPDTQYF.

This chain joins TRBV30 and TRBJ1-5; 7 bases match TRBD1. The germline gives CDR1 GTSNPN, CDR2 SVGIG (reference sequence). The CDR3 runs 15 residues. J gave up 4 bases and V 3 bases, and 9 bases lay outside the gene matches. The CDR3 loop is CAWSYPDRFNQPQHF. The DNA for the CDR3 is TGTGCCTGGAGCTACCCGGACAGGTTTAATCAGCCCCAGCATTTT.

This clonotype was counted once. The chain has TRBV6-1 and TRBJ1-5; no firm D call. The CDR3 is made up of 13 amino acids. Looked up from germline, CDR1 is MNHNS and CDR2 is SASEGT. Trimming cost V 2 bases and J 7 bases, with 9 bases left between them. CDR3 coding DNA: TGTGCCAGCAGTGAAAGGGAAGCCCAGCCCCAGCATTTT. Its protein is CASSEREAQPQHF.

This clonotype was counted once. The chain joins TRBV21-1 to TRBJ2-3. TRBV21-1 corresponds to a pseudogene. The CDR3 is 15 residues long. CDR3 sequence reads: CASSSHPDERPTQYF. The CDR3 DNA is TGTGCCAGCAGCTCCCACCCAGATGAGCGTCCAACGCAGTATTTT.

This clonotype has just a few counts. The V gene is TRBV6-5, the J gene TRBJ1-1; possibly TRBD1 for D (5 bases). The CDR3 is 14 residues long. Germline values: CDR1 MNHEY, CDR2 SVGAGI. Trimming removed 6 bases at V and 4 bases at J, with 15 bases between. The CDR3 DNA follows: TGTGCCAGCAGGATAGAGGGGACGACCACTGAAGCTTTCTTT. It encodes CASRIEGTTTEAFF.

The table lists this clonotype with many counts. The genes are TRBV7-9 and TRBJ2-3, with TRBD1 matching over 9 bases. The J segment lost 4 bases and the V segment lost 5 bases, leaving 4 bases of the junction unmatched. The germline CDR1 and CDR2 sequences are SEHNR and FQNEAQ (reference sequence). The CDR3 runs to 14 residues. The CDR3 DNA reads as TGTGCCAGCAGCCTCACAGGGGGCCCAGATACGCAGTATTTT. Residues: CASSLTGGPDTQYF.

This clonotype occurred a few times. V and J are TRBV11-2 and TRBJ2-1, with D uncertain. CDR1 SGHAT and CDR2 FQNNGV come from the germline V gene. Trimming cost V 5 bases and J 1 base, with 9 bases left between them. The CDR3 has 14 residues. Written as DNA, the CDR3 is TGTGCCAGCAGCCCTCAAGTGTCCTACAATGAGCAGTTCTTC. Translating gives CASSPQVSYNEQFF.

This clonotype was counted many times. The chain joins TRBV5-1 to TRBJ2-5; the D gene could be TRBD1 or TRBD2 (6 bases each). The germline gives CDR1 SGHRS, CDR2 YFSETQ. The V and J ends lost 5 bases and 5 bases respectively, with 22 bases between them. This CDR3 has 16 amino acids. In DNA form, the CDR3 reads TGCGCCAGCAGTCGGGGGTCAGGGGCGTTTCGGGAGACCCAGTACTTC. Its protein product is CASSRGSGAFRETQYF.

The chain links TRBV29-1 to TRBJ2-5, with no clear D. The CDR3 contains 11 residues. Per germline, CDR1 SQVTM and CDR2 ANQGSEA. Trimming shortened V by 3 bases and J by 4 bases, and 6 bases separated the two germline ends. In nucleotides, the CDR3 is TGCAGCGTTGAGCTGGGAGAGACCCAGTACTTC. It is translated as CSVELGETQYF.

This clonotype occurred many times. This CDR3 reads CASTLFGGEAFF. In nucleotides, the CDR3 is TGTGCCAGCACCCTATTCGGAGGGGAAGCTTTCTTT. The rearrangement joins TRBV12-3 or TRBV12-4 to TRBJ1-1; D uncertain. CDR3 length: 12 amino acids. The germline V and J ends were trimmed by 7 bases and 8 bases, with 14 bases remaining between them.

The V gene is TRBV19, the J gene TRBJ1-1, with D perhaps TRBD1 (5 bases). Germline V CDR1 and CDR2: LNHDA, SQIVND (reference sequence). There are 16 residues in the CDR3. V was shortened by 4 bases and J by 4 bases, with 19 bases between the two germline ends. The CDR3 reads CASSTLGARGGTEAFF. DNA of the CDR3: TGTGCCAGTAGTACCCTCGGGGCTCGCGGGGGCACTGAAGCTTTCTTT. Using reference TRBV19 and TRBJ1-1 for the parts outside the CDR3, the full variable domain is DGGITQSPKYLFRKEGQNVTLSCEQNLNHDAMYWYRQDPGQGLRLIYYSQIVNDFQKGDIAEGYSVSREKKESFPLTVTSAQKNPTAFYLCASSTLGARGGTEAFFGQGTRLTVV.

CDR3 in amino acids: CSSFGGTYQETQYF. DNA of the CDR3: TGCAGCTCTTTTGGCGGGACGTACCAAGAGACCCAGTACTTC. The gene calls are TRBV29-1 and TRBJ2-5; the D gene is possibly TRBD2 (6 bases). Trimming pared 8 bases from V and 0 bases from J, leaving 16 bases between. There are 14 residues in the CDR3. Germline V gene lookup returns CDR1 SQVTM and CDR2 ANQGSEA.

This clonotype has ten or more counts. V is TRBV6-2 or TRBV6-3 and J is TRBJ1-1, with a weak D call TRBD1 (6 bases). The length of the CDR3 is 13 residues. Germline loops: CDR1 MNHEY, CDR2 SVGEGT. Between the trimmed V and J ends, which lost 7 bases and 1 base, there was a span of 10 bases. CDR3 sequence: CASTRQENTEAFF. In DNA form, the CDR3 reads TGTGCCAGCACTAGACAGGAGAACACTGAAGCTTTCTTT.

CDR3 nucleotide sequence: TGTGCCAGCAGTCAACCCCTACTAGCGGCGAGCACAGATACGCAGTATTTT. Its translation is CASSQPLLAASTDTQYF. The rearrangement uses TRBV2 and TRBJ2-3, with TRBD2 matching 8 bases. Germline CDR1 is SNHLY and CDR2 is FYNNEI. The CDR3 sequence is 17 residues long. Trimming at V came to 5 bases and at J to 0 bases, leaving 10 bases not matched to a gene.

This clonotype was seen a handful of times. The V gene is TRBV25-1, the J gene TRBJ1-2; no definite D call. Trimming pared 2 bases from V and 8 bases from J, leaving 9 bases between. Germline CDR1 reads MGHDK; CDR2 reads SYGVNS. The CDR3 loop spans 12 amino acids. The chain's CDR3 is CASSEGSLGYTF. DNA for the CDR3: TGTGCCAGCAGTGAAGGCAGCCTCGGCTACACCTTC.

The chain is built from TRBV7-8 and TRBJ2-1, with 9 positions matching TRBD2. Looked up from germline, CDR1 is SGHVS and CDR2 is FQNEAQ. There are 16 residues in the CDR3. J gave up 2 bases and V 6 bases, and 8 bases lay outside the gene matches. CDR3 in DNA: TGTGCCAGCAGGGCTAGCGGGGTAGGTGCCTACAATGAGCAGTTCTTC. Protein product: CASRASGVGAYNEQFF.

In this sample, this clonotype turned up a few times. The rearrangement uses TRBV5-1 and TRBJ2-1; either TRBD1 or TRBD2 may fit D (5 bases each). The CDR3 consists of 15 residues. Trimming removed 4 bases from V and 9 bases from J, with 20 bases in between. The V gene's germline CDR1 is SGHRS and CDR2 YFSETQ. DNA of the CDR3: TGCGCCAGCAGCCGGGACCACGAAGACTGGGGTGAGCAGTTCTTC. Encoded protein: CASSRDHEDWGEQFF.

This clonotype was counted only a few times. The chain carries TRBV7-2 and TRBJ1-4; D ambiguous. Germline CDR1 reads SGHTA; CDR2 reads FQGNSA. The CDR3 totals 16 residues. V was pared by 4 bases and J by 0 bases, with 12 bases between. CDR3 sequence: CASSSWQSATNEKLFF. The CDR3 region has the DNA TGTGCCAGCAGCTCATGGCAGTCTGCAACTAATGAAAAACTGTTTTTT.

This clonotype was seen repeatedly, ten times or more. This rearrangement joins TRBV2 to TRBJ2-3; D not resolved. This CDR3 is built from 11 residues. V was trimmed by 7 bases and J by 2 bases, leaving 4 bases between them. The V gene's germline CDR1 is SNHLY and CDR2 FYNNEI. Here the CDR3 reads CASTVTDTQYF. As DNA, the CDR3 is TGTGCCAGCACCGTCACAGATACGCAGTATTTT.

This clonotype was found many times. This chain links TRBV12-3 or TRBV12-4 with TRBJ2-7; D unclear. V was clipped by 4 bases and J by 2 bases, with 12 bases between them. This CDR3 region has 14 residues. CDR3 DNA sequence: TGTGCCAGCAGTTGGTACATGCTCACCTACGAGCAGTACTTC. It translates to CASSWYMLTYEQYF.

This clonotype appeared a few times. This rearrangement joins TRBV19 to TRBJ2-5, with 8 nucleotides matching TRBD2. The CDR3 has 14 amino acids. V trimming: 6 bases; J trimming: 3 bases; junction bases outside the gene matches: 6. Germline CDR1 and CDR2: LNHDA and SQIVND (reference sequence). Written as DNA, the CDR3 is TGTGCCAGTAGCCGGTACGGGGGGGAAGAGACCCAGTACTTC. It is translated as CASSRYGGEETQYF.

The V and J genes are TRBV29-1 and TRBJ2-7; the D gene could be TRBD1 or TRBD2 (6 bases each). V lost 4 bases and J lost 2, with 21 bases in between. Germline CDR1 and CDR2: SQVTM and ANQGSEA. The CDR3 length is 16 residues. This CDR3 reads CSVVGGTSGLTYEQYF. For the CDR3, the DNA is TGCAGCGTTGTAGGCGGGACATCAGGACTTACCTACGAGCAGTACTTC.

This clonotype was counted a few times. The chain has TRBV5-6 and TRBJ2-6; TRBD1 agrees at 8 bases. The CDR3 length is 17 residues. After removal of 5 bases from V and 0 bases from J, the junction contained 7 bases not matched to a gene. From germline, CDR1 is SGHDT and CDR2 YYEEEE. The CDR3 DNA is TGTGCCAGCAGAGAGACAGGGGCTCTCTCTGGGGCCAACGTCCTGACTTTC. Encoded protein: CASRETGALSGANVLTF. Combining the CDR3 with reference TRBV5-6 and TRBJ2-6 gives the whole variable domain DAGVTQSPTHLIKTRGQQVTLRCSPKSGHDTVSWYQQALGQGPQFIFQYYEEEERQRGNFPDRFSGHQFPNYSSELNVNALLLGDSALYLCASRETGALSGANVLTFGAGSRLTVL.

This sequence joins TRBV30 and TRBJ2-4; 15 nucleotides line up with TRBD2. The CDR3 totals 22 residues. Germline V CDR1 and CDR2: GTSNPN, SVGIG (reference sequence). Unmatched junction bases numbered 18, after V lost 3 bases and J lost 0 bases. For the CDR3, the DNA is TGTGCCTGGAGACCAAGCTGGACTAGCGGGGGGGCTGAGAACCTAGCCAAAAACATTCAGTACTTC. Amino acids: CAWRPSWTSGGAENLAKNIQYF.

This chain connects TRBV4-2 to TRBJ1-1; maybe TRBD1 (5 bases). Germline lookup yields CDR1 LGHNA and CDR2 YNFKEQ. V was cut by 0 bases and J by 3 bases, with 14 bases left in between. CDR3 length equals 16 residues. The CDR3 DNA sequence: TGTGCCAGCAGCCAAGAGTACAGGAATTTTTACACTGAAGCTTTCTTT. The encoded protein is CASSQEYRNFYTEAFF.

This clonotype was seen a handful of times. The rearrangement joins TRBV20-1 to TRBJ1-5, with D possibly being TRBD1 (5 bases). Trimming left V 2 bases short and J 6 bases short, with 17 bases between. CDR1 is DFQATT, CDR2 SNEGSKA, per germline (reference sequence). This CDR3 contains 15 residues. CDR3 protein: CSARRDLGEGQPQHF. The CDR3, as DNA: TGCAGTGCTAGACGGGACCTAGGGGAAGGTCAGCCCCAGCATTTT.

This clonotype was counted between two and nine times. The rearrangement uses TRBV19 and TRBJ1-1; perhaps TRBD1 as D (5 bases). V lost 7 bases and J lost 2, with 20 bases in between. This CDR3 has 16 amino acids. Per the germline V gene, CDR1 is LNHDA and CDR2 is SQIVND (reference sequence). CDR3: CASKLGEGRPNTEAFF. CDR3 in DNA: TGTGCCAGTAAGCTCGGTGAGGGACGGCCTAACACTGAAGCTTTCTTT.